The clone carrying this T cell receptor (beta chain) turned up a few times. The target antigen is unknown. These data originate in a study of T cell repertoires in cytomegalovirus infection. Study information: HLA-B-restricted CMV epitopes that are well studied were used alongside recently identified HLA-C-restricted ones. The public TCR beta signatures pointed to both CMV infection and matching HLA type.

MiXCR, applied by TCRdb to the reads, yields one record per CDR3 protein. This table has tens of thousands of distinct CDR3 sequences, about a fifth appearing once. This CDR3 is built from 11 residues. V shed 11 bases and J 4 bases; nucleotides not matched to a gene: 2. Germline CDR1 and CDR2: MNHEY and SMNVEV (reference sequence). This clonotype was obtained from a human donor in good health (CMV status not recorded). Some clones in this sample may be carry-over from other donors' samples. This specimen was CD8+ T cells from cultured PBMCs, taken from culture after CMV antigen stimulation. The gene calls are TRBV27 and TRBJ2-1; 7 nucleotides match TRBD1. The CDR3 DNA follows: TGTGCCGTACAGGGGTACAATGAGCAGTTCTTC. Translation: CAVQGYNEQFF.